The clone carrying this TCR beta chain appeared a few times. CDR1 is MGHRA, CDR2 YSYEKL, per germline. There are 13 residues in the CDR3. V was pared by 1 base and J by 8 bases, with 0 bases of the junction left unmatched. The sample originates from a study of blood T cell repertoires in COVID-19. Overall study context: Specimens from acute and convalescent COVID-19 originated in the United States, Italy and Spain.

Using immunoSEQ multiplex PCR, the repertoire was profiled, and TCRdb retains in-frame clones only, with some absent. Counted here are some 26,000 clones, 60% to 75% occurring once; the ten biggest clones make up 5% to 8%. The chain links TRBV4-1 to TRBJ2-1; 9 bases match TRBD2. The specimen was peripheral blood. This TCR came from a man over 45 with COVID-19, enrolled during active disease. In nucleotides, the CDR3 is TGCGCCAGCAGCCAAGGGACTAGCGATGAGCAGTTCTTC. Its translation: CASSQGTSDEQFF.